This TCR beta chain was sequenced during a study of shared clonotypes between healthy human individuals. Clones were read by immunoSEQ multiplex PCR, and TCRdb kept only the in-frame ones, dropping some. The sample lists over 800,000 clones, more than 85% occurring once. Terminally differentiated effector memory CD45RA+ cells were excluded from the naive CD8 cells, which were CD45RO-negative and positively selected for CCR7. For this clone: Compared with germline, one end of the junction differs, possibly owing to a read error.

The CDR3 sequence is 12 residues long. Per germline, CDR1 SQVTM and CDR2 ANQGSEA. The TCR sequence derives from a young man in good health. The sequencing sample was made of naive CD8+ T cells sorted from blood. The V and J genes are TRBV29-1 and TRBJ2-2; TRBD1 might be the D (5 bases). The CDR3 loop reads CSVAGNAGELFF. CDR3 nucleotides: TGCAGCGTTGCAGGGAACGCCGGGGAGCTGTTTTTT.